The clone carrying this T cell receptor beta chain was seen once. Its antigen is undetermined. The method was immunoSEQ multiplex PCR; TCRdb's version includes in-frame clones alone and lacks a portion of them. The sample yields about 220,000 clones, 80% to 95% seen once. From the roughly 120-subject validation cohort, which was separate from the approximately 720-subject first cohort, the donors were drawn. This specimen comes from a study of cytomegalovirus exposure and HLA in healthy donors. Study-wide findings and caveats: Cytomegalovirus-associated TCR beta chains were listed, numbering roughly 150. Whilst most TCR sequences proved rare, a subset of public TCRs occurred across many donors. Reports showed the classifier diagnosing cytomegalovirus status with high specificity and sensitivity.

V shed 5 bases and J shed 4 bases, with 9 bases lying between them. Germline V lookup: CDR1 MNHEY, CDR2 SMNVEV (reference sequence). This CDR3 region has 13 residues. Sequencing was carried out using PBMCs. The V gene is TRBV27, the J gene TRBJ2-1, with D perhaps matching TRBD1 (5 bases). The TCR originated in a woman aged 18-30 years in good health and CMV-seronegative. This CDR3 is CASSLDRYNEQFF. For the CDR3, the DNA is TGTGCCAGCAGTCTCGACAGATACAATGAGCAGTTCTTC.